This entry lists 2 T cell receptor beta chains sequenced from one sample in a study of somatic mutations in cytotoxic T cells in rheumatoid arthritis. The data were produced by immunoSEQ multiplex PCR, yet TCRdb's version contains in-frame clones alone and is incomplete. Of over 15,000 clones in the sample, under 85% are singletons; the top ten hold approximately 9.9%. Material: CD8+ T cells sorted from blood. These receptor sequences come from a man aged 18 to 30 with rheumatoid arthritis.

The V and J genes are TRBV9 and TRBJ2-7, with 8 bases lining up with TRBD1. CDR1 is SGDLS, CDR2 YYNGEE, per germline. Unmatched junction bases numbered 4, after V lost 3 bases and J lost 2 bases. The CDR3 contains 14 residues. The CDR3 DNA reads as TGTGCCAGCAGCGGGACAGGGATTCCCTACGAGCAGTACTTC. It specifies CASSGTGIPYEQYF.

The rearrangement links TRBV4-3 to TRBJ2-3, with 10 positions matching TRBD2. V gave up 4 bases and J gave up 1 base; unmatched junction bases: 14. This CDR3 is 19 amino acids long. CDR1 and CDR2 (germline): LGHNA, YSLEER. In nucleotides, the CDR3 is TGCGCCAGCAGCCCCCTTCCGTCGGGACTAGCGCTGGGCACAGATACGCAGTATTTT. It specifies CASSPLPSGLALGTDTQYF.